What follows is one T cell receptor beta chain and its context. The antigen is not known. This sample was included in a study of T cell responses to AZD1222 COVID-19 vaccine. Overall study context: Second-dose groups at about 4 or about 12 weeks were pooled. Study results and caveats: Mapped onto spike, vaccine-associated CD4 TCRs spanned it and were dominant at 160-218 and 743-854. AZD1222 recipients seropositive at baseline numbered only five to seven. The donor cohort was predominantly white British with a female majority, and clonal diversity may have been underestimated.

V lost 5 bases and J lost 2; bases outside the gene matches: 9. In germline, CDR1 is MNHEY, CDR2 SMNVEV (reference sequence). The CDR3 extends over 16 amino acids. Produced via immunoSEQ multiplex PCR; TCRdb's table is partial and in-frame only. The repertoire holds some 140,000 clones, with under 95% as singletons. The sequence was obtained from an adult in good health. This chain joins TRBV27 and TRBJ2-7; 10 bases match TRBD2. The input for sequencing was peripheral blood, taken on day 0 of AZD1222 vaccination. This CDR3 reads CASSPKPLAGAYEQYF. The CDR3, as DNA: TGTGCCAGCAGTCCCAAACCTCTAGCGGGAGCCTACGAGCAGTACTTC.